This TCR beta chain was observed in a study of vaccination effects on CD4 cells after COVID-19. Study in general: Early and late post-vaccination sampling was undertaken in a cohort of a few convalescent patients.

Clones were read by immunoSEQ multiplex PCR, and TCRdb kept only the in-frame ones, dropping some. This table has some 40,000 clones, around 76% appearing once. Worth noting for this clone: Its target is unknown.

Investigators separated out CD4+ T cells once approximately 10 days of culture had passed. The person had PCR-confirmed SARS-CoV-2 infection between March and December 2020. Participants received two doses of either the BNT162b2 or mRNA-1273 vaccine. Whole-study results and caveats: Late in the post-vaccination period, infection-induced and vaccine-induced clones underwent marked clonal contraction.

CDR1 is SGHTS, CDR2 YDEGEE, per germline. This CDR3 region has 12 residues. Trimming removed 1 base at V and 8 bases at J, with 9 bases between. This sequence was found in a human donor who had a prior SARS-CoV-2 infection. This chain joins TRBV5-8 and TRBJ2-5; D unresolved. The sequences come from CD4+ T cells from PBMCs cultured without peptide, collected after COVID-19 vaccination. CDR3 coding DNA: TGTGCCAGCAGCTTGAACATTGGCACCCAGTACTTC. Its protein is CASSLNIGTQYF. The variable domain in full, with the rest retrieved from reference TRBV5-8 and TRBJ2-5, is EAGVTQSPTHLIKTRGQQATLRCSPISGHTSVYWYQQALGLGLQFLLWYDEGEERNRGNFPPRFSGRQFPNYSSELNVNALELEDSALYLCASSLNIGTQYFGPGTRLLVL.